The next 16 T cell receptor beta chains were all read from a single sample in a study of early T cells in non-severe SARS-CoV-2 infection. TCRdb re-derived calls from the 5' RACE reads in MiXCR, one entry per CDR3 protein. The sample lists about 55,000 distinct CDR3 sequences, under 8% occurring once. Sample: whole blood, taken at baseline. These receptors all stem from an adult who was a healthcare worker with PCR-confirmed SARS-CoV-2 infection or an uninfected control (not recorded which).

This clonotype was picked up a small number of times. The rearrangement uses TRBV29-1 and TRBJ1-3, with unresolved D. Trimming stripped 2 bases from V and 0 bases from J, with 5 bases between. The CDR3 runs 13 residues. The germline CDR1 and CDR2 sequences are SQVTM and ANQGSEA. The DNA for the CDR3 is TGCAGCGTTGAACCGGACTCTGGAAACACCATATATTTT. Translating it yields CSVEPDSGNTIYF.

This clonotype came up a few times. The gene calls are TRBV28 and TRBJ2-7; D gene unclear. The CDR3 extends over 14 amino acids. Looked up from germline, CDR1 is MDHEN and CDR2 is SYDVKM. Trimming left V 7 bases short and J 0 bases short, with 13 bases between. The CDR3 region has the DNA TGTGCCAGCAACACGATGGGGTTCTCCTACGAGCAGTACTTC. Protein sequence: CASNTMGFSYEQYF.

This clonotype was recorded at least ten times. V gene TRBV6-1 combines with J gene TRBJ1-4; no firm D call. The ends were cut back, 3 bases at V and 5 bases at J, with 1 base in the middle. Per germline, CDR1 MNHNS and CDR2 SASEGT. The CDR3 extends over 11 amino acids. CDR3 DNA: TGTGCCAGCAGTGAGAATGAAAAACTGTTTTTT. Amino acid sequence: CASSENEKLFF.

This clonotype was detected ten times or more. This chain connects TRBV7-9 to TRBJ1-5, with D unclear. CDR3 length: 12 residues. Germline-derived CDR1 and CDR2 are SEHNR and FQNEAQ (reference sequence). V dropped 5 bases and J dropped 6 bases, with 8 bases sitting between them. The CDR3 nucleotides read TGTGCCAGCAGCCCTGTGGGTCAGCCCCAGCATTTT. This encodes CASSPVGQPQHF.

This sequence joins TRBV6-5 and TRBJ2-7; tentatively, D is TRBD2 (7 bases). From germline, CDR1 is MNHEY and CDR2 SVGAGI. The CDR3 totals 14 residues. V lost 0 bases to trimming and J lost 3 bases, with 9 bases between them. The CDR3 DNA reads as TGTGCCAGCAGTTACTCGAGGGGGGGCTACGAGCAGTACTTC. The encoded protein is CASSYSRGGYEQYF.

This clonotype was observed many times. This sequence joins TRBV7-9 and TRBJ2-3; 7 bases fit TRBD2. J gave up 2 bases and V 7 bases, and 6 bases lay outside the gene matches. CDR1 is SEHNR and CDR2 is FQNEAQ in the germline V gene (reference sequence). CDR3 length equals 14 residues. The CDR3 DNA follows: TGTGCCAGCACCCCCGCGGGGGACACAGATACGCAGTATTTT. Amino acid sequence: CASTPAGDTDTQYF.

This clonotype was seen at least ten times. Here the CDR3 reads CASSPMGVQETQYF. CDR3 DNA sequence: TGTGCCAGCAGCCCAATGGGGGTGCAAGAGACCCAGTACTTC. The gene calls are TRBV7-8 and TRBJ2-5; TRBD1 or TRBD2 may be the D gene (5 bases each). The CDR3 consists of 14 residues. Trimming cost V 5 bases and J 2 bases, with 12 bases left between them. From germline, CDR1 is SGHVS and CDR2 FQNEAQ.

This clonotype is medium-sized (0.01 to 0.1%). The rearrangement uses TRBV4-3 and TRBJ2-1, with 7 positions matching TRBD1. Trimming at V came to 3 bases and at J to 3 bases, leaving 8 bases not matched to a gene. Germline V gene lookup returns CDR1 LGHNA and CDR2 YSLEER. The CDR3 covers 16 residues. CDR3: CASSQLEGAYYNEQFF. DNA for the CDR3: TGCGCCAGCAGCCAGTTAGAGGGGGCCTACTACAATGAGCAGTTCTTC.

Many counts were recorded for this clonotype. V gene TRBV6-5 combines with J gene TRBJ2-7; the match to TRBD2 covers 7 bases. Germline-derived CDR1 and CDR2 are MNHEY and SVGAGI. V dropped 5 bases and J dropped 2; count of bases not matched to a gene: 12. The CDR3 sequence is 16 residues long. The CDR3 DNA is TGTGCCAGCAGTGGAGGATCGTCCCGGGGGGCCTACGAGCAGTACTTC. This sequence encodes CASSGGSSRGAYEQYF.

The rearrangement joins TRBV11-2 to TRBJ1-1; unclear D gene. The V gene lost 4 bases and the J gene lost 7 bases, with 22 bases spanning the gap. The CDR3 has 16 amino acids. The germline V gene encodes CDR1 SGHAT and CDR2 FQNNGV. CDR3 residues: CASSSEMSLTADEAFF. The CDR3 nucleotides are TGTGCCAGCAGCTCGGAAATGAGTTTAACGGCGGATGAAGCTTTCTTT. Full variable domain (remainder filled in from reference TRBV11-2 and TRBJ1-1): EAGVAQSPRYKIIEKRQSVAFWCNPISGHATLYWYQQILGQGPKLLIQFQNNGVVDDSQLPKDRFSAERLKGVDSTLKIQPAKLEDSAVYLCASSSEMSLTADEAFFGQGTRLTVV.

This clonotype occurred many times. The J gene is TRBJ1-1, the V gene TRBV6-5; no firm D call. Looked up from germline, CDR1 is MNHEY and CDR2 is SVGAGI. V lost 4 bases, J lost 11 bases, and 17 bases lay in between. The CDR3 has 13 residues. The CDR3 region has the DNA TGTGCCAGCAGTTCCTTTGGCCAGGTTGTTGCTTTCTTT. Its translation is CASSSFGQVVAFF.

The rearrangement links TRBV7-3 to TRBJ2-3; no definite D call. This CDR3 contains 12 residues. V was cut by 4 bases and J by 5 bases, with 7 bases left in between. The germline V gene encodes CDR1 SGHTA and CDR2 FQGTGA. The CDR3, as DNA: TGTGCCAGCAGCTGGAACGGAGATACGCAGTATTTT. Translated: CASSWNGDTQYF.

The chain uses TRBV7-7 and TRBJ2-3; D remains ambiguous. The CDR3 contains 15 residues. Per the germline V gene, CDR1 is SSHAT and CDR2 is FNYEAQ (reference sequence). V lost 0 bases to trimming and J lost 4 bases, with 11 bases between them. The CDR3 region has the DNA TGTGCCAGCAGCTTAGCGGGCAGCCACTCAGATACGCAGTATTTT. This translates into CASSLAGSHSDTQYF.

This clonotype was seen a handful of times. The chain is built from TRBV18 and TRBJ2-1; maybe TRBD2 (5 bases). The V gene lost 3 bases and the J gene lost 6 bases, with 18 bases spanning the gap. Germline assignment: CDR1 KGHSH and CDR2 LQKENI. The CDR3 is 16 amino acids. The CDR3: CASSPFGMGIGNEQFF. The CDR3 DNA reads as TGTGCCAGCTCACCCTTCGGGATGGGGATAGGCAATGAGCAGTTCTTC.

In its sample, this clonotype was seen many times. The chain carries TRBV2 and TRBJ2-7, with 13 bases aligning to TRBD2. The CDR3 has 14 amino acids. CDR1 SNHLY and CDR2 FYNNEI come from the germline V gene. The V and J ends lost 7 bases and 3 bases, in that order; junction bases with no gene match: 3. The CDR3 region has the DNA TGTGCCAGCAATGGACTAGCGGGGGACTACGAGCAGTACTTC. This codes for CASNGLAGDYEQYF.

Notes on this clonotype: The junction departs from the called germline gene at one end, perhaps through a read error. The chain uses TRBV7-2 and TRBJ2-3; 11 nucleotides match TRBD2. This CDR3 region has 16 residues. Germline CDR1 reads SGHTA; CDR2 reads FQGNSA. The CDR3 loop reads CASSLASGGAFYTRYF. The CDR3 bases are TGTGCCAGCAGCTTAGCTAGCGGGGGGGCTTTTTACACGCGGTATTTT.